This TCR beta chain was recorded in a study of T cells in Graves' hyperthyroidism and ophthalmopathy. Amplified TCR beta CDR3 regions came from RNA transcripts. First-round RT-PCR targeting the TCR CDR3 was performed with the HTBI primer set. TCRdb redid the calling of the multiplex PCR reads with MiXCR, one entry per CDR3 protein. The sample contains 400,000 to 600,000 distinct CDR3 sequences, less than 25% of which appear only once. This clonotype was seen more than once but under ten times. Germline-derived CDR1 and CDR2 are LNHDA and SQIVND (reference sequence). Deletions cut 3 bases from V and 6 bases from J, with 5 bases between. The CDR3 runs to 12 residues.

This rearrangement joins TRBV19 to TRBJ2-2; D gene uncertain. The material sequenced was blood. The origin of this receptor is a man aged 18 to 29 with Graves' hyperthyroidism. CDR3 loop: CASSMRPGELFF. The CDR3 DNA reads as TGTGCCAGTAGTATGAGACCCGGGGAGCTGTTTTTT. The whole variable domain, remainder taken from reference TRBV19 and TRBJ2-2, is DGGITQSPKYLFRKEGQNVTLSCEQNLNHDAMYWYRQDPGQGLRLIYYSQIVNDFQKGDIAEGYSVSREKKESFPLTVTSAQKNPTAFYLCASSMRPGELFFGEGSRLTVL.